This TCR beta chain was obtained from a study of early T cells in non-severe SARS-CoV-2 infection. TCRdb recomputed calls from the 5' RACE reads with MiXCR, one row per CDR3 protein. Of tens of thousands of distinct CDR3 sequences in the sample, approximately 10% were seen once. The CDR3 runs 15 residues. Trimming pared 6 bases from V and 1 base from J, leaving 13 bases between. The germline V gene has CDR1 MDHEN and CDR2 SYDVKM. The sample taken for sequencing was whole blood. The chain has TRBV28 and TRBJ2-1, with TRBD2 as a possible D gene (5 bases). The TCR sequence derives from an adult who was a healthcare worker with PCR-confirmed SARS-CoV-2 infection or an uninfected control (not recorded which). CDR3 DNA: TGTGCCAGCAGCTTCGGACGGGGATCCTACAATGAGCAGTTCTTC. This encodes CASSFGRGSYNEQFF.